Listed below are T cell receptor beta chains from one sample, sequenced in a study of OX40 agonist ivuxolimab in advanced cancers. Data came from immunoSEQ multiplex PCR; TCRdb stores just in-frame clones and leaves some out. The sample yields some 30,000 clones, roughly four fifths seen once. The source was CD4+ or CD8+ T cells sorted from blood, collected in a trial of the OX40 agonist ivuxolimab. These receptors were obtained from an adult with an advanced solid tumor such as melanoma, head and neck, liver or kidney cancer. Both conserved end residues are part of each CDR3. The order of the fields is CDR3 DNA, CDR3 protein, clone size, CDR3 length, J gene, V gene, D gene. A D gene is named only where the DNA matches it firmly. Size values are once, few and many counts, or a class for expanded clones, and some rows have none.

CDR3nt: TGTGCCATCGGTCCGGGACAGATAAACACTGAAGCTTTCTTT
CDR3aa: CAIGPGQINTEAFF
abundance: -
len: 14
j_gene: TRBJ1-1
v_gene: TRBV28
d_gene: TRBD1

CDR3nt: TGCGCCAGCAGCCGAGGCGGGGTCGTAAGGGCGAACACTGAAGCTTTCTTT
CDR3aa: CASSRGGVVRANTEAFF
abundance: -
len: 17
j_gene: TRBJ1-1
v_gene: TRBV4-1
d_gene: -

CDR3nt: TGTGCCAGCAGTGAAGCAGGACACCGCACTGAAGCTTTCTTT
CDR3aa: CASSEAGHRTEAFF
abundance: -
len: 14
j_gene: TRBJ1-1
v_gene: TRBV6-1
d_gene: -

CDR3nt: TGTGCCATCTGGACAGGGCTCAATGAGCAGTTCTTC
CDR3aa: CAIWTGLNEQFF
abundance: -
len: 12
j_gene: TRBJ2-1
v_gene: TRBV10-3
d_gene: TRBD1

CDR3nt: TGTGCCAGCTCACCCAGAAACACCGGGGAGCTGTTTTTT
CDR3aa: CASSPRNTGELFF
abundance: -
len: 13
j_gene: TRBJ2-2
v_gene: TRBV18
d_gene: -

CDR3nt: TGTGCCAGCAGTTACAGGGCGCCCTCAACTAATGAAAAACTGTTTTTT
CDR3aa: CASSYRAPSTNEKLFF
abundance: -
len: 16
j_gene: TRBJ1-4
v_gene: TRBV28
d_gene: -

CDR3nt: TGCGCCAGCAGCATGGGTCGACTAGCGGGCTACAATGAGCAGTTCTTC
CDR3aa: CASSMGRLAGYNEQFF
abundance: -
len: 16
j_gene: TRBJ2-1
v_gene: TRBV5-1
d_gene: TRBD2

CDR3nt: TGTGCCAGCAGTCCCCGCAGGGGTGGTTATGGCTACACCTTC
CDR3aa: CASSPRRGGYGYTF
abundance: once
len: 14
j_gene: TRBJ1-2
v_gene: TRBV6-5
d_gene: -

CDR3nt: TGTGCCAGCAGCCAGCTGGGGGGAACTACCGGGGAGCTGTTTTTT
CDR3aa: CASSQLGGTTGELFF
abundance: -
len: 15
j_gene: TRBJ2-2
v_gene: TRBV11-2
d_gene: -

CDR3nt: TGTGCCAGCAGTTACACTTTGGGGAAAGAGACCCAGTACTTC
CDR3aa: CASSYTLGKETQYF
abundance: -
len: 14
j_gene: TRBJ2-5
v_gene: TRBV6-5
d_gene: -

CDR3nt: TGTGCCAGCAGCTCATGGACGGAAATGAACACCGGGGAGCTGTTTTTT
CDR3aa: CASSSWTEMNTGELFF
abundance: -
len: 16
j_gene: TRBJ2-2
v_gene: TRBV4-2
d_gene: -

CDR3nt: TGTGCCAGCAGCCTCAGCCGGGACAGGGTTAATGAAAAACTGTTTTTT
CDR3aa: CASSLSRDRVNEKLFF
abundance: -
len: 16
j_gene: TRBJ1-4
v_gene: TRBV5-5
d_gene: TRBD1

CDR3nt: TGCAGCGTTGTCCCGGATCCCAACTATGGCTACACCTTC
CDR3aa: CSVVPDPNYGYTF
abundance: -
len: 13
j_gene: TRBJ1-2
v_gene: TRBV29-1
d_gene: -

CDR3nt: TGTGCCAGCAGTTATTCGACTGGCTCCCTCAATGAGCAGTTCTTC
CDR3aa: CASSYSTGSLNEQFF
abundance: -
len: 15
j_gene: TRBJ2-1
v_gene: TRBV6-5
d_gene: -

CDR3nt: TGCGCCAGCAGCCCAACGCACCGGGACAGGGGATATTTT
CDR3aa: CASSPTHRDRGYF
abundance: -
len: 13
j_gene: TRBJ2-3
v_gene: TRBV5-1
d_gene: TRBD1

CDR3nt: TGCGCCAGCAGCTTGGCCGAGAGTTCTGGGGCCAACGTCCTGACTTTC
CDR3aa: CASSLAESSGANVLTF
abundance: -
len: 16
j_gene: TRBJ2-6
v_gene: TRBV5-1
d_gene: -

CDR3nt: TGTGCCAGCAGTGATTATTTAGAGGGGACAGATACGCAGTATTTT
CDR3aa: CASSDYLEGTDTQYF
abundance: few
len: 15
j_gene: TRBJ2-3
v_gene: TRBV2
d_gene: -

CDR3nt: TGCGCCAGCAGCTCTATCGGAAACACCATATATTTT
CDR3aa: CASSSIGNTIYF
abundance: many
len: 12
j_gene: TRBJ1-3
v_gene: TRBV4-1
d_gene: -

CDR3nt: TGTGCCTGGACCCCGGGAGTAGCAGATACGCAGTATTTT
CDR3aa: CAWTPGVADTQYF
abundance: -
len: 13
j_gene: TRBJ2-3
v_gene: TRBV30
d_gene: -

CDR3nt: TGTGCCAGCAGCCAACAGGGGACTAACTATGGCTACACCTTC
CDR3aa: CASSQQGTNYGYTF
abundance: once
len: 14
j_gene: TRBJ1-2
v_gene: TRBV9
d_gene: TRBD1

CDR3nt: TGTGCCAGCAGCCAACAGGGTTACCCATATGGCTACACCTTC
CDR3aa: CASSQQGYPYGYTF
abundance: -
len: 14
j_gene: TRBJ1-2
v_gene: TRBV14
d_gene: -

CDR3nt: TGTGCCAGCAGCTATCCGGGACAGGGAACAGATACGCAGTATTTT
CDR3aa: CASSYPGQGTDTQYF
abundance: once
len: 15
j_gene: TRBJ2-3
v_gene: TRBV5-4
d_gene: TRBD1

CDR3nt: TGTGCCAGCAGTGAAGGGTGGGGGACCGGGGAGCTGTTTTTT
CDR3aa: CASSEGWGTGELFF
abundance: -
len: 14
j_gene: TRBJ2-2
v_gene: TRBV6-1
d_gene: -

CDR3nt: TGTGCCAGCAGTTACTACAGGGGTGGTCACTATGGCTACACCTTC
CDR3aa: CASSYYRGGHYGYTF
abundance: -
len: 15
j_gene: TRBJ1-2
v_gene: TRBV6-5
d_gene: TRBD1

CDR3nt: TGCAGCGTCGGGCAGGCCTCTGGGGCCAACGTCCTGACTTTC
CDR3aa: CSVGQASGANVLTF
abundance: -
len: 14
j_gene: TRBJ2-6
v_gene: TRBV29-1
d_gene: -

CDR3nt: TGTGCCAGCTCACCACGCAGGGGGGGTGTGGGGACTGAAGCTTTCTTT
CDR3aa: CASSPRRGGVGTEAFF
abundance: -
len: 16
j_gene: TRBJ1-1
v_gene: TRBV18
d_gene: TRBD1

CDR3nt: TGCGCCAGCCAGGGTGTTGCGAGAGGAGAGACCCAGTACTTC
CDR3aa: CASQGVARGETQYF
abundance: -
len: 14
j_gene: TRBJ2-5
v_gene: TRBV10-2
d_gene: -

CDR3nt: TGTGCCAGCAGACGACAGGGGGACACTGAAGCTTTCTTT
CDR3aa: CASRRQGDTEAFF
abundance: -
len: 13
j_gene: TRBJ1-1
v_gene: TRBV27
d_gene: TRBD1

CDR3nt: TGTGCCAGAAGCTTGGCAGGGGACGGGAATGAGCAGTTCTTC
CDR3aa: CARSLAGDGNEQFF
abundance: once
len: 14
j_gene: TRBJ2-1
v_gene: TRBV5-3
d_gene: -

CDR3nt: TGTGCCAGTAGTAAACGACTAGCGGGGGGCACAGATACGCAGTATTTT
CDR3aa: CASSKRLAGGTDTQYF
abundance: -
len: 16
j_gene: TRBJ2-3
v_gene: TRBV19
d_gene: TRBD2

CDR3nt: TGTGCCAGCACCCCCCCTTGGGGAACCTACTACAATGAGCAGTTCTTC
CDR3aa: CASTPPWGTYYNEQFF
abundance: -
len: 16
j_gene: TRBJ2-1
v_gene: TRBV28
d_gene: -

CDR3nt: TGTGCCAGCAGACCGGGACAGGGGTACGAGCAGTACTTC
CDR3aa: CASRPGQGYEQYF
abundance: few
len: 13
j_gene: TRBJ2-7
v_gene: TRBV2
d_gene: TRBD1

CDR3nt: TGCGCCAGCAGTGGACGGGTAAACACTGAAGCTTTCTTT
CDR3aa: CASSGRVNTEAFF
abundance: -
len: 13
j_gene: TRBJ1-1
v_gene: TRBV10-1
d_gene: -

CDR3nt: TGTGCCAGCAGGCCACAGGGCAGGGGGAACACTGAAGCTTTCTTT
CDR3aa: CASRPQGRGNTEAFF
abundance: -
len: 15
j_gene: TRBJ1-1
v_gene: TRBV6-5
d_gene: -

CDR3nt: TGTGCCAGCAGCCGACAACTAGCGGGAGGGCCTGCCTCCTACGAGCAGTACTTC
CDR3aa: CASSRQLAGGPASYEQYF
abundance: -
len: 18
j_gene: TRBJ2-7
v_gene: TRBV7-2
d_gene: TRBD2